The rows below give T cell receptor beta chains drawn from one sample of a study of metastatic and nonmetastatic thyroid tumors. TCRdb ran MiXCR on the PCR reads. The sample lists under 20,000 clones; less than 30% were seen once. The sequenced sample consisted of tumor tissue. These receptors all stem from a male donor with papillary thyroid cancer or a benign thyroid nodule (not recorded which). Some clones in this sample may be carry-over from other donors' samples. The CDR3 runs from the conserved cysteine through the conserved F or W. Each record gives: CDR3 length, V gene, J gene, clone size, D gene, CDR3 protein, CDR3 DNA. The D gene is left open where the match is weak. A row's size may be missing; if present it is once, few, many or a size class.

length: 16; V: TRBV15; J: TRBJ2-5; size: few; D: -; CDR3: CATIREQGQLQEAQYF; DNA: TGTGCCACCATCAGAGAGCAAGGACAGCTGCAAGAGGCCCAGTACTTC
length: 19; V: TRBV27; J: TRBJ2-6; size: many; D: TRBD1; CDR3: CASSSVDRGHLWRANVLTF; DNA: TGTGCCAGCAGTTCTGTCGACAGGGGCCATCTCTGGAGGGCCAACGTCCTGACTTTC
length: 13; V: TRBV20-1; J: TRBJ2-7; size: -; D: TRBD1; CDR3: CRAGTGGSYEQYF; DNA: TGCAGAGCGGGGACAGGGGGCTCCTACGAGCAGTACTTC
length: 16; V: TRBV28; J: TRBJ1-2; size: -; D: -; CDR3: CASSLLSEPVNYGYTF; DNA: TGTGCCAGCAGTTTACTCAGTGAGCCTGTTAACTATGGCTACACCTTC
length: 14; V: TRBV18; J: TRBJ1-5; size: many; D: -; CDR3: CASSRGDSNQPQHF; DNA: TGTGCCAGCTCACGAGGGGATAGCAATCAGCCCCAGCATTTT
length: 12; V: TRBV30; J: TRBJ2-4; size: once; D: -; CDR3: CAWSVLEGQLYF; DNA: TGTGCCTGGAGTGTACTCGAAGGACAGCTTTACTTC
length: 15; V: TRBV7-7; J: TRBJ2-1; size: many; D: -; CDR3: CASSLERGSYNEQFF; DNA: TGTGCTAGCAGCTTAGAACGAGGCTCCTACAATGAGCAGTTCTTC
length: 13; V: TRBV24-1; J: TRBJ1-1; size: few; D: -; CDR3: CATSGGGKTEAFF; DNA: TGTGCCACCAGTGGAGGAGGGAAAACTGAAGCTTTCTTT
length: 18; V: TRBV11-2; J: TRBJ2-3; size: -; D: TRBD2; CDR3: CASILVPRLAGRTDSQYF; DNA: TGTGCCAGCATCTTAGTACCCCGACTAGCGGGACGCACAGATTCGCAGTATTTT
length: 16; V: TRBV10-1; J: TRBJ2-2; size: medium-sized; D: TRBD1; CDR3: CASSETGGANTGELFF; DNA: TGCGCCAGCAGTGAGACAGGGGGTGCGAACACCGGGGAGCTGTTTTTT
length: 13; V: TRBV6-1; J: TRBJ2-3; size: -; D: TRBD1; CDR3: CASSSTQGDTPYF; DNA: TGTGCCAGCAGCTCTACACAGGGGGATACGCCGTATTTT
length: 15; V: TRBV5-1; J: TRBJ1-4; size: many; D: TRBD1; CDR3: CASSTRTGINEKLFF; DNA: TGCGCCAGCAGCACCCGGACAGGGATTAATGAAAAACTGTTTTTT
length: 12; V: TRBV12-3/TRBV12-4; J: TRBJ2-1; size: many; D: TRBD1; CDR3: CASSIGTGEQFF; DNA: TGTGCCAGCAGTATCGGGACAGGAGAGCAGTTCTTC
length: 14; V: TRBV3-1; J: TRBJ1-3; size: -; D: -; CDR3: CASSQGSGGNTIYF; DNA: TGTGCCAGCAGCCAAGGGAGTGGTGGAAACACCATATATTTT
length: 11; V: TRBV3-1; J: TRBJ2-7; size: -; D: -; CDR3: CASSGLYEQYF; DNA: TGTGCCAGCAGCGGCCTCTACGAGCAGTACTTC
length: 12; V: TRBV18; J: TRBJ2-3; size: -; D: -; CDR3: CASSPRPDTQYF; DNA: TGTGCCAGCTCACCGAGACCAGATACGCAGTATTTT
length: 14; V: TRBV3-1; J: TRBJ1-2; size: -; D: -; CDR3: CASSQDSAGYGYTF; DNA: TGTGCCAGCAGCCAAGACTCAGCGGGCTATGGCTACACCTTC
length: 14; V: TRBV20-1; J: TRBJ2-1; size: -; D: TRBD2; CDR3: CSAWTSGVYNEQFF; DNA: TGCAGTGCTTGGACTAGCGGGGTCTACAATGAGCAGTTCTTC
length: 15; V: TRBV19; J: TRBJ2-7; size: medium-sized; D: TRBD1; CDR3: CASSTRTGQHYEQYF; DNA: TGTGCCAGTAGTACAAGGACAGGACAACACTACGAGCAGTACTTC
length: 17; V: TRBV18; J: TRBJ1-2; size: medium-sized; D: -; CDR3: CASSPGSSRDFPYGYTF; DNA: TGTGCCAGCTCACCTGGGTCGTCCAGGGATTTCCCCTATGGCTACACCTTC
length: 14; V: TRBV5-1; J: TRBJ1-5; size: -; D: -; CDR3: CASSSGVQNQPQHF; DNA: TGCGCCAGCAGCAGCGGGGTCCAAAATCAGCCCCAGCATTTT
length: 12; V: TRBV7-9; J: TRBJ2-1; size: -; D: -; CDR3: CASSLMRDAQFF; DNA: TGTGCGAGCAGCTTAATGCGGGACGCGCAGTTCTTC
length: 18; V: TRBV5-1; J: TRBJ2-3; size: -; D: -; CDR3: CASSHPPGTKTSTDTQYF; DNA: TGCGCCAGCAGCCATCCCCCCGGGACAAAGACTTCCACAGATACGCAGTATTTT
length: 16; V: TRBV12-5; J: TRBJ2-1; size: many; D: TRBD2; CDR3: CASGLGLAGGPGEQFF; DNA: TGTGCTAGTGGTTTGGGGTTAGCGGGGGGGCCGGGTGAGCAGTTCTTC
length: 18; V: TRBV6-1; J: TRBJ2-1; size: -; D: TRBD2; CDR3: CASSENSLRATSGNEQFF; DNA: TGTGCCAGCAGTGAAAACAGCCTCCGGGCAACTAGCGGGAATGAGCAGTTCTTC
length: 11; V: TRBV20-1; J: TRBJ2-3; size: -; D: -; CDR3: CSARGGYTQYF; DNA: TGCAGTGCGAGGGGCGGATATACGCAGTATTTT
length: 14; V: TRBV15; J: TRBJ2-1; size: many; D: TRBD2; CDR3: CATSKIAGVVEQFF; DNA: TGTGCCACCAGCAAAATAGCGGGAGTTGTTGAGCAGTTCTTC
length: 15; V: TRBV18; J: TRBJ2-2; size: -; D: -; CDR3: CASSRTDQNTGELFF; DNA: TGTGCCAGCTCACGGACAGATCAAAACACCGGGGAGCTGTTTTTT
length: 16; V: TRBV4-1; J: TRBJ2-2; size: medium-sized; D: TRBD2; CDR3: CASSPPSGGAFGELFF; DNA: TGCGCCAGCAGCCCGCCTAGCGGGGGGGCCTTCGGGGAGCTGTTTTTT
length: 13; V: TRBV29-1; J: TRBJ2-5; size: many; D: -; CDR3: CSVDSENQETQYF; DNA: TGCAGCGTTGATTCTGAGAACCAAGAGACCCAGTACTTC
length: 15; V: TRBV9; J: TRBJ2-7; size: -; D: -; CDR3: CASSVDPTVTYEQYF; DNA: TGTGCCAGCAGCGTAGACCCCACAGTCACCTACGAGCAGTACTTC
length: 15; V: TRBV6-1; J: TRBJ2-7; size: few; D: -; CDR3: CASTPFVASSYEQYF; DNA: TGTGCCAGCACCCCATTTGTCGCGAGCTCCTACGAGCAGTACTTC
length: 14; V: TRBV18; J: TRBJ1-2; size: few; D: -; CDR3: CASSPDRNNYGYTF; DNA: TGTGCCAGCTCACCAGACAGAAATAACTATGGCTACACCTTC
length: 13; V: TRBV6-1; J: TRBJ2-5; size: few; D: -; CDR3: CASIVTREETQYF; DNA: TGTGCCAGCATCGTGACTAGAGAAGAGACCCAGTACTTC
length: 14; V: TRBV11-3; J: TRBJ2-2; size: many; D: TRBD1; CDR3: CASSPRGLNGELFF; DNA: TGTGCCAGCAGCCCCAGGGGGTTAAACGGGGAGCTGTTTTTT
length: 16; V: TRBV10-1; J: TRBJ2-1; size: medium-sized; D: -; CDR3: CASSETFDSTYNEQFF; DNA: TGCGCCAGCAGTGAGACTTTCGACAGTACCTACAATGAGCAGTTCTTC
length: 18; V: TRBV4-1; J: TRBJ2-6; size: many; D: -; CDR3: CASSRVHRRGAGANVLTF; DNA: TGCGCCAGCAGCCGAGTACATCGACGAGGCGCTGGGGCCAACGTCCTGACTTTC
length: 12; V: TRBV20-1; J: TRBJ1-1; size: -; D: TRBD1; CDR3: CSGLPGGTEAFF; DNA: TGCAGTGGCTTGCCAGGGGGCACTGAAGCTTTCTTT
length: 16; V: TRBV6-2/TRBV6-3; J: TRBJ2-6; size: -; D: TRBD1; CDR3: CASSTGGSSGANVLTF; DNA: TGTGCCAGCAGTACAGGGGGTAGCTCTGGGGCCAACGTCCTGACTTTC
length: 16; V: TRBV20-1; J: TRBJ2-7; size: -; D: -; CDR3: CSARDSGTGNGYEQYF; DNA: TGCAGTGCTAGAGATAGCGGGACAGGTAATGGTTACGAGCAGTACTTC
length: 15; V: TRBV20-1; J: TRBJ1-5; size: -; D: -; CDR3: CSARGVGEGNQPQHF; DNA: TGCAGTGCTAGAGGGGTAGGGGAGGGCAATCAGCCCCAGCATTTT
length: 13; V: TRBV29-1; J: TRBJ1-1; size: many; D: TRBD1; CDR3: CSVGDRVVGWAFF; DNA: TGCAGCGTGGGCGACAGGGTAGTAGGTTGGGCTTTCTTT
length: 14; V: TRBV2; J: TRBJ2-7; size: -; D: TRBD1; CDR3: CASSVSQGESEQYF; DNA: TGTGCCAGCAGTGTGTCGCAGGGGGAAAGCGAGCAGTACTTC